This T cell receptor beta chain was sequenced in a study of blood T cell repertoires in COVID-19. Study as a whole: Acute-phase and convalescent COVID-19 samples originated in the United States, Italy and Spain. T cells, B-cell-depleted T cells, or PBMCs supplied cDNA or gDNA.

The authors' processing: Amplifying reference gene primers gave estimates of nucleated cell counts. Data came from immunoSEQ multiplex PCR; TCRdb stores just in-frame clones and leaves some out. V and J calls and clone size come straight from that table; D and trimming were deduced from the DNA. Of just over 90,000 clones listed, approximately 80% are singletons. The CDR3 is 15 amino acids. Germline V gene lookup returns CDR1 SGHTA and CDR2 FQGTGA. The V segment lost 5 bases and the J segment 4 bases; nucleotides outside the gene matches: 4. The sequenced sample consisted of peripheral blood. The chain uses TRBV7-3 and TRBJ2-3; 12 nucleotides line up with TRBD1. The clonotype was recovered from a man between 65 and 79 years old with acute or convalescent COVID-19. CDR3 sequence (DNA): TGTGCCAGCAGCCGGGACAGGGGGCCCGCAGATACGCAGTATTTT. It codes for CASSRDRGPADTQYF.